A selection of T cell receptor beta chains follows, all from one sample in a study of T cells in Graves' hyperthyroidism and ophthalmopathy. Each CDR3 protein gets one entry after TCRdb re-called the multiplex PCR reads with MiXCR. Among 500,000 to 600,000 distinct CDR3 sequences, about 43% were seen once, and the ten largest hold around 7.7%. Sequenced material: peripheral blood or thyroid tissue (not recorded which). These receptors came from a woman younger than 35 with Graves' hyperthyroidism. CDR3s include the opening cysteine and the closing phenylalanine or tryptophan. D genes are given only for firm matches. The size entry is marked missing in some rows and otherwise reads once, few, many or a size class.

clone_size: many
d_call: NA
j_call: TRBJ2-6
v_call: TRBV4-3
cdr3_aa: CASSQSVPSSGANVLTF
cdr3_nt: TGCGCCAGCAGCCAATCTGTTCCCAGCTCCGGGGCCAACGTCCTGACTTTC

clone_size: many
d_call: TRBD2
j_call: TRBJ2-7
v_call: TRBV2
cdr3_aa: CASSELAGATF
cdr3_nt: TGTGCCAGCAGTGAATTGGCGGGAGCGACATTC

clone_size: NA
d_call: TRBD1
j_call: TRBJ1-1
v_call: TRBV10-3
cdr3_aa: CAISDRTGNTEAFF
cdr3_nt: TGTGCCATCAGTGATAGGACAGGGAACACTGAAGCTTTCTTT

clone_size: NA
d_call: TRBD1
j_call: TRBJ1-1
v_call: TRBV27
cdr3_aa: CASSPDRGVFNTEAFF
cdr3_nt: TGTGCCAGCAGTCCCGACAGGGGGGTCTTCAACACTGAAGCTTTCTTT

clone_size: NA
d_call: TRBD2
j_call: TRBJ2-1
v_call: TRBV6-5
cdr3_aa: CASSDPSGTSYNEQFF
cdr3_nt: TGTGCCAGCAGTGACCCTAGCGGGACCTCCTACAATGAGCAGTTCTTC

clone_size: many
d_call: NA
j_call: TRBJ2-7
v_call: TRBV7-2
cdr3_aa: CASSLRVSGYEQYF
cdr3_nt: TGTGCCAGCAGCTTAAGGGTTAGCGGTTACGAGCAGTACTTC

clone_size: many
d_call: NA
j_call: TRBJ2-7
v_call: TRBV13
cdr3_aa: CASSLGLREQYF
cdr3_nt: TGTGCCAGCAGCTTAGGCCTCCGCGAGCAGTACTTC

clone_size: many
d_call: TRBD2
j_call: TRBJ2-7
v_call: TRBV5-4
cdr3_aa: CASSRGGTTPYEQYF
cdr3_nt: TGTGCCAGCAGCCGAGGTGGGACTACACCCTACGAGCAGTACTTC

clone_size: NA
d_call: NA
j_call: TRBJ2-7
v_call: TRBV4-1
cdr3_aa: CASSQDLGRSLHEQYF
cdr3_nt: TGCGCCAGCAGCCAAGATCTAGGCAGGAGTCTCCACGAGCAGTACTTC

clone_size: NA
d_call: NA
j_call: TRBJ2-7
v_call: TRBV6-5
cdr3_aa: CASRGTIDYEQYF
cdr3_nt: TGTGCCAGCAGGGGGACAATCGACTACGAGCAGTACTTC

clone_size: many
d_call: TRBD1
j_call: TRBJ2-7
v_call: TRBV11-2
cdr3_aa: CASSYRDSSDEQYF
cdr3_nt: TGTGCCAGCAGCTACCGGGACAGCAGCGACGAGCAGTACTTC

clone_size: NA
d_call: NA
j_call: TRBJ1-2
v_call: TRBV2
cdr3_aa: CASMRGDGYTF
cdr3_nt: TGTGCCAGCATGAGGGGGGACGGCTACACCTTC

clone_size: many
d_call: NA
j_call: TRBJ1-2
v_call: TRBV5-5
cdr3_aa: CASKRILSGYTF
cdr3_nt: TGTGCCAGCAAGAGGATTCTGTCTGGCTACACCTTC

clone_size: NA
d_call: TRBD2
j_call: TRBJ2-5
v_call: TRBV7-6
cdr3_aa: CASSPSTSGEGETQYF
cdr3_nt: TGTGCCAGCAGCCCCTCGACTAGCGGGGAAGGGGAGACCCAGTACTTC

clone_size: NA
d_call: NA
j_call: TRBJ1-5
v_call: TRBV25-1
cdr3_aa: CASVGPGNQPQHF
cdr3_nt: TGTGCCAGCGTAGGGCCAGGGAACCAGCCCCAGCATTTT

clone_size: NA
d_call: NA
j_call: TRBJ1-5
v_call: TRBV5-1
cdr3_aa: CASSLASTAANQPQHF
cdr3_nt: TGTGCCAGCAGCTTGGCCTCAACAGCGGCTAATCAGCCCCAGCATTTT

clone_size: many
d_call: NA
j_call: TRBJ1-1
v_call: TRBV7-3
cdr3_aa: CASSLIGGSTEAFF
cdr3_nt: TGTGCCAGCAGCTTAATAGGGGGTAGCACTGAAGCTTTCTTT

clone_size: NA
d_call: NA
j_call: TRBJ2-3
v_call: TRBV20-1
cdr3_aa: CSARVIQAARFTDTQYF
cdr3_nt: TGCAGTGCTAGAGTTATCCAGGCGGCTAGATTCACAGATACGCAGTATTTT

clone_size: many
d_call: TRBD1
j_call: TRBJ1-1
v_call: TRBV19
cdr3_aa: CASSRGQGTAEAFF
cdr3_nt: TGTGCCAGTAGTCGTGGACAGGGTACGGCTGAAGCTTTCTTT

clone_size: few
d_call: NA
j_call: TRBJ2-1
v_call: TRBV2
cdr3_aa: CASSDIPRDEQFF
cdr3_nt: TGTGCCAGCAGTGATATTCCGAGGGATGAGCAGTTCTTC

clone_size: many
d_call: NA
j_call: TRBJ2-2
v_call: TRBV20-1
cdr3_aa: CSAPRSGELFF
cdr3_nt: TGCAGTGCTCCGAGGTCCGGGGAGCTGTTTTTT

clone_size: NA
d_call: TRBD1
j_call: TRBJ2-2
v_call: TRBV20-1
cdr3_aa: CSARRTGGTTGELFF
cdr3_nt: TGCAGTGCTAGGAGGACAGGGGGGACCACCGGGGAGCTGTTTTTT

clone_size: few
d_call: NA
j_call: TRBJ2-3
v_call: TRBV2
cdr3_aa: CASVPGTGNTDTQYF
cdr3_nt: TGTGCCAGCGTCCCCGGAACAGGGAATACAGATACGCAGTATTTT

clone_size: many
d_call: TRBD1
j_call: TRBJ2-5
v_call: TRBV6-5
cdr3_aa: CASSYLDRVETQYF
cdr3_nt: TGTGCCAGCAGTTATTTGGACAGGGTTGAGACCCAGTACTTC

clone_size: NA
d_call: TRBD1
j_call: TRBJ2-5
v_call: TRBV20-1
cdr3_aa: CSARLTGRETQYF
cdr3_nt: TGCAGTGCTAGATTGACAGGGCGCGAGACCCAGTACTTC

clone_size: many
d_call: NA
j_call: TRBJ1-1
v_call: TRBV29-1
cdr3_aa: CSVQLNTEAFF
cdr3_nt: TGCAGCGTACAGCTAAACACTGAAGCTTTCTTT

clone_size: few
d_call: TRBD2
j_call: TRBJ2-3
v_call: TRBV2
cdr3_aa: CASSQRTSGRSTDTQYF
cdr3_nt: TGTGCCAGCAGCCAAAGGACTAGCGGGCGGAGCACAGATACGCAGTATTTT

clone_size: NA
d_call: NA
j_call: TRBJ2-7
v_call: TRBV6-5
cdr3_aa: CASSYLALSSYEQYF
cdr3_nt: TGTGCCAGCAGTTACTTGGCCCTCAGCTCCTACGAGCAGTACTTC

clone_size: NA
d_call: NA
j_call: TRBJ2-6
v_call: TRBV15
cdr3_aa: CATSRDTPGRSSGANVLTF
cdr3_nt: TGTGCCACCAGCAGAGATACCCCGGGACGGAGCTCTGGGGCCAACGTCCTGACTTTC

clone_size: many
d_call: NA
j_call: TRBJ1-1
v_call: TRBV5-5
cdr3_aa: CASSLYQGLGNTEAFF
cdr3_nt: TGTGCCAGCAGCTTGTATCAAGGCCTTGGGAACACTGAAGCTTTCTTT

clone_size: many
d_call: NA
j_call: TRBJ1-1
v_call: TRBV20-1
cdr3_aa: CSAKQRQVLNTEAFF
cdr3_nt: TGCAGTGCAAAACAGAGACAGGTTTTGAACACTGAAGCTTTCTTT

clone_size: NA
d_call: NA
j_call: TRBJ1-6
v_call: TRBV7-3
cdr3_aa: CASSLAGHSNSPLHF
cdr3_nt: TGTGCCAGCAGCTTAGCGGGACACAGTAATTCACCCCTCCACTTT

clone_size: many
d_call: NA
j_call: TRBJ2-7
v_call: TRBV3-1
cdr3_aa: CASSRMGYEQYF
cdr3_nt: TGTGCCAGCAGCCGGATGGGATACGAGCAGTACTTC

clone_size: many
d_call: NA
j_call: TRBJ2-7
v_call: TRBV4-2
cdr3_aa: CASSQAGITYEQYF
cdr3_nt: TGTGCCAGCAGCCAAGCGGGAATAACCTACGAGCAGTACTTC

clone_size: NA
d_call: NA
j_call: TRBJ2-1
v_call: TRBV7-3
cdr3_aa: CASSSERSSYNEQFF
cdr3_nt: TGTGCCAGCAGCTCGGAGCGGAGCTCCTACAATGAGCAGTTCTTC

clone_size: many
d_call: TRBD1
j_call: TRBJ2-5
v_call: TRBV7-2
cdr3_aa: CASSLDGQEQETQYF
cdr3_nt: TGTGCCAGCAGCTTAGACGGACAGGAACAAGAGACCCAGTACTTC

clone_size: many
d_call: NA
j_call: TRBJ2-7
v_call: TRBV5-1
cdr3_aa: CASSSGQEQYF
cdr3_nt: TGCGCCAGCAGCTCAGGACAAGAGCAGTACTTC

clone_size: many
d_call: NA
j_call: TRBJ2-2
v_call: TRBV12-3/TRBV12-4
cdr3_aa: CASTPGWRPDTGELFF
cdr3_nt: TGTGCCAGCACCCCCGGGTGGCGGCCGGACACCGGGGAGCTGTTTTTT

clone_size: NA
d_call: NA
j_call: TRBJ1-4
v_call: TRBV20-1
cdr3_aa: CSARGGRDTEKLFF
cdr3_nt: TGCAGTGCTAGAGGGGGTCGGGACACTGAAAAACTGTTTTTT

clone_size: many
d_call: NA
j_call: TRBJ1-5
v_call: TRBV20-1
cdr3_aa: CSARTVNFQPQHF
cdr3_nt: TGCAGTGCAAGGACAGTAAACTTTCAGCCCCAGCATTTT

clone_size: NA
d_call: TRBD1
j_call: TRBJ2-5
v_call: TRBV24-1
cdr3_aa: CATSDTGTGYQETQYF
cdr3_nt: TGTGCCACCAGTGATACTGGGACAGGGTACCAAGAGACCCAGTACTTC

clone_size: NA
d_call: TRBD1
j_call: TRBJ2-1
v_call: TRBV2
cdr3_aa: CASRHRDRGINEQFF
cdr3_nt: TGTGCCAGCAGACACCGGGACAGGGGAATCAATGAGCAGTTCTTC

clone_size: many
d_call: NA
j_call: TRBJ2-5
v_call: TRBV10-3
cdr3_aa: CAISDPPGAGETQYF
cdr3_nt: TGTGCCATCAGTGACCCCCCAGGGGCTGGAGAGACCCAGTACTTC

clone_size: many
d_call: NA
j_call: TRBJ1-2
v_call: TRBV24-1
cdr3_aa: CAPRQPNYGYTF
cdr3_nt: TGTGCCCCGCGACAGCCCAACTATGGCTACACCTTC

clone_size: many
d_call: TRBD1
j_call: TRBJ1-2
v_call: TRBV5-8
cdr3_aa: CASSLIGGAYGYTF
cdr3_nt: TGTGCCAGCAGCTTGATAGGGGGCGCCTATGGCTACACCTTC

clone_size: many
d_call: TRBD1
j_call: TRBJ1-5
v_call: TRBV20-1
cdr3_aa: CSARVGQVPDQPQHF
cdr3_nt: TGCAGTGCTAGAGTAGGACAGGTCCCAGATCAGCCCCAGCATTTT

clone_size: many
d_call: NA
j_call: TRBJ2-7
v_call: TRBV6-5
cdr3_aa: CASSRGGYEQYF
cdr3_nt: TGTGCCAGCAGCAGGGGCGGCTACGAGCAGTACTTC

clone_size: many
d_call: TRBD2
j_call: TRBJ2-7
v_call: TRBV27
cdr3_aa: CASSTREGHEQYF
cdr3_nt: TGTGCCAGCAGTACCCGGGAGGGCCACGAGCAGTACTTC

clone_size: few
d_call: TRBD1
j_call: TRBJ1-2
v_call: TRBV2
cdr3_aa: CASGPRGANYGYTF
cdr3_nt: TGTGCCAGCGGACCCAGGGGGGCTAACTATGGCTACACCTTC

clone_size: once
d_call: NA
j_call: TRBJ2-3
v_call: TRBV4-3
cdr3_aa: CASSQDKSATDTQYF
cdr3_nt: TGCGCCAGCAGCCAAGATAAGTCCGCCACAGATACGCAGTATTTT